These 31 T cell receptor beta chains originate from one sample sequenced in a study of T cells after yellow fever vaccination. TCRdb re-called the 5' RACE reads through MiXCR, storing one row per CDR3 protein. The data contain some 670,000 distinct CDR3 sequences, 9% to 15% of them singletons. The sample here was PBMCs, taken on the day of the yellow fever booster vaccination. The origin of the receptors is a young man who received the YFV17D yellow fever vaccine.

The J gene is TRBJ1-6, the V gene TRBV20-1; D unresolved. The V end lost 4 bases, the J end lost 3 bases, and 10 bases lay between the germline ends. Germline V gene lookup returns CDR1 DFQATT and CDR2 SNEGSKA (reference sequence). This CDR3 region has 14 residues. The CDR3 loop reads CSAMSENYNSPLHF. The CDR3 bases are TGCAGTGCTATGTCGGAGAACTATAATTCACCCCTCCACTTT.

This clonotype was found a few times. The chain has TRBV20-1 and TRBJ1-1; maybe TRBD1 (6 bases). The germline V gene has CDR1 DFQATT and CDR2 SNEGSKA (reference sequence). V was clipped by 3 bases and J by 3 bases, with 17 bases between them. This CDR3 is built from 15 residues. CDR3 amino acids: CSASTSGHGYTEAFF. The DNA of the CDR3 is TGCAGTGCTAGTACTTCGGGACACGGATACACTGAAGCTTTCTTT.

The chain recombines TRBV10-2 with TRBJ2-3; no reliable D call. V lost 8 bases and J lost 6, with 18 bases in between. The CDR3 is 14 amino acids. Germline values: CDR1 WSHSY, CDR2 SAAADI. DNA of the CDR3: TGCGCCAGCTGGGATCTCGGGCGTGAGGATACGCAGTATTTT. Its protein product is CASWDLGREDTQYF.

Only a few counts were recorded for this clonotype. This chain links TRBV11-3 with TRBJ2-1; D remains ambiguous. V was clipped by 0 bases and J by 10 bases, with 10 bases between them. Germline values: CDR1 SGHNT, CDR2 YENEEA. The CDR3 spans 13 residues. Written as DNA, the CDR3 is TGTGCCAGCAGCTTAGAAGGGCGGCGCGAGCAGTTCTTC. Translation gives CASSLEGRREQFF. The full variable domain, its missing parts supplied by reference TRBV11-3 and TRBJ2-1, is EAGVVQSPRYKIIEKKQPVAFWCNPISGHNTLYWYLQNLGQGPELLIRYENEEAVDDSQLPKDRFSAERLKGVDSTLKIQPAELGDSAVYLCASSLEGRREQFFGPGTRLTVL.

Only a few counts were recorded for this clonotype. V usage is TRBV6-2 or TRBV6-3 and J usage is TRBJ2-1; the match to TRBD2 covers 9 bases. Trimming took 5 bases from V and 7 from J; bases not matched to a gene: 15. This CDR3 is built from 17 residues. Germline loops: CDR1 MNHEY, CDR2 SVGEGT. In DNA form, the CDR3 reads TGTGCCAGCAGTACCCTAGCGGGATTGGGTACCCTAAATGAGCAGTTCTTC. Its protein is CASSTLAGLGTLNEQFF.

The chain recombines TRBV28 with TRBJ2-6, with unresolved D. The CDR3 loop spans 14 amino acids. V lost 8 bases to trimming and J lost 0 bases, with 8 bases between them. Germline V CDR1 and CDR2: MDHEN, SYDVKM. The DNA of the CDR3 is TGTGCCAGCGTCGGTGGCTCTGGGGCCAACGTCCTGACTTTC. This encodes CASVGGSGANVLTF.

This clonotype appeared a few times. J is TRBJ2-5 and V is TRBV11-2; tentatively, D is TRBD2 (5 bases). Germline CDR1 reads SGHAT; CDR2 reads FQNNGV. The germline V and J ends were trimmed by 5 bases and 0 bases, with 16 bases remaining between them. The CDR3 length is 16 residues. CDR3 bases: TGTGCCAGCAGCCCGCAGATGAGGGTCAACCAAGAGACCCAGTACTTC. It translates to CASSPQMRVNQETQYF.

This clonotype was detected only a few times. The CDR3: CATSKIGQGRETQYF. The CDR3 bases are TGTGCCACCAGTAAAATTGGACAGGGGCGAGAGACCCAGTACTTC. The chain recombines TRBV15 with TRBJ2-5; 9 bases map to TRBD1. Unmatched junction bases numbered 9, after V lost 6 bases and J lost 4 bases. The germline gives CDR1 LNHNV, CDR2 YYDKDF (reference sequence). The CDR3 loop spans 15 amino acids.

This rearrangement joins TRBV12-3 or TRBV12-4 to TRBJ1-6; D gene ambiguous. The CDR3 sequence is 13 residues long. V was shortened by 7 bases and J by 7 bases, with 11 bases between the two germline ends. The DNA for the CDR3 is TGTGCCAGCAACCCTGGGTGGAATTCACCCCTCCACTTT. Translating it yields CASNPGWNSPLHF.

This clonotype was recorded many times. The chain recombines TRBV3-1 with TRBJ1-4; no clear D gene. This CDR3 has 18 amino acids. Looked up from germline, CDR1 is LGHDT and CDR2 is YNNKEL (reference sequence). V lost 4 bases, J lost 0 bases, and 18 bases lay in between. CDR3 in DNA: TGTGCCAGCAGCCGACTTGGTGGCGGCAGTACAACTAATGAAAAACTGTTTTTT. Protein product: CASSRLGGGSTTNEKLFF.

V is TRBV4-3 and J is TRBJ1-6; no reliable D call. The CDR3 sequence is 13 residues long. CDR1 is LGHNA, CDR2 YSLEER, per germline. V shed 6 bases and J shed 0 bases, with 3 bases lying between them. The CDR3 DNA reads as TGCGCCAGCAGGGGCTCCTATAATTCACCCCTCCACTTT. Amino acids: CASRGSYNSPLHF.

This clonotype was seen a handful of times. V gene TRBV30 combines with J gene TRBJ2-5; D ambiguous. The V and J ends lost 3 bases and 4 bases respectively, with 9 bases between them. The CDR3 is 12 residues long. The germline V gene has CDR1 GTSNPN and CDR2 SVGIG (reference sequence). The CDR3 is CAWSGLRETQYF. In DNA, the CDR3 is TGTGCCTGGAGCGGCCTGAGAGAGACCCAGTACTTC.

This clonotype was detected a few times. The rearrangement joins TRBV29-1 to TRBJ2-7; 9 bases map to TRBD2. CDR3 length: 13 residues. V lost 7 bases, J lost 5 bases, and 9 bases stayed unmatched. Germline-derived CDR1 and CDR2 are SQVTM and ANQGSEA. The CDR3 nucleotides read TGCAGCGGCATAGCGGGAGTCGGTAACGAGCAGTACTTC. Protein sequence: CSGIAGVGNEQYF.

The rearrangement uses TRBV11-3 and TRBJ2-2; TRBD2 matches 11 bases. Germline values: CDR1 SGHNT, CDR2 YENEEA. This CDR3 contains 15 residues. V shed 3 bases and J 5 bases; nucleotides not matched to a gene: 2. This chain's CDR3 is CASSFIAGGTGELFF. CDR3 nucleotide sequence: TGTGCCAGCAGCTTTATAGCGGGAGGGACCGGGGAGCTGTTTTTT.

This clonotype was picked up a small number of times. The genes are TRBV11-2 and TRBJ2-7; D may be TRBD2 (5 bases). Trimming stripped 3 bases from V and 4 bases from J, with 10 bases between. The CDR3 length is 13 residues. The germline CDR1 and CDR2 sequences are SGHAT and FQNNGV. The CDR3 reads CASSLRAEYEQYF. CDR3 nucleotide sequence: TGTGCCAGCAGCTTGAGGGCAGAGTACGAGCAGTACTTC.

This clonotype was seen more than once but under ten times. The chain is built from TRBV30 and TRBJ2-7, with D possibly matching TRBD1 (5 bases). Trimming left V 2 bases short and J 3 bases short, with 8 bases between. The CDR3 contains 12 residues. Germline CDR1 and CDR2: GTSNPN and SVGIG (reference sequence). CDR3 amino acids: CAWSPQGYEQYF. The CDR3 DNA is TGTGCCTGGAGTCCCCAGGGCTACGAGCAGTACTTC.

Only a few counts were recorded for this clonotype. DNA for the CDR3: TGTGCCAGCAGTTACTCGAGTGGGAAAACCGGGGAGCTGTTTTTT. It encodes CASSYSSGKTGELFF. This chain links TRBV6-5 with TRBJ2-2; D uncertain. The CDR3 runs to 15 residues. CDR1 MNHEY and CDR2 SVGAGI come from the germline V gene. The ends were cut back, 0 bases at V and 5 bases at J, with 10 bases in the middle.

The genes are TRBV20-1 and TRBJ2-3, with TRBD1 matching 8 bases. With 5 bases clipped from V and 0 bases from J, the junction kept 7 bases outside the gene matches. The germline V gene has CDR1 DFQATT and CDR2 SNEGSKA (reference sequence). The CDR3 is made up of 15 amino acids. Here the CDR3 reads CSAYRRTGSTDTQYF. DNA of the CDR3: TGCAGTGCTTATCGAAGGACAGGGAGCACAGATACGCAGTATTTT.

The J gene is TRBJ2-1, the V gene TRBV5-1; D gene uncertain. The CDR3 contains 13 residues. Germline CDR1 and CDR2: SGHRS and YFSETQ. Trimming cost V 4 bases and J 7 bases, with 12 bases left between them. The CDR3 DNA reads as TGCGCCAGCAGCCTGTACCTAGAAAATGAGCAGTTCTTC. Its protein is CASSLYLENEQFF.

V and J are TRBV24-1 and TRBJ1-2; D is perhaps TRBD1 (5 bases). Germline V CDR1 and CDR2: KGHDR, SFDVKD. Trimming removed 2 bases at V and 5 bases at J, with 11 bases between. The CDR3 is 14 residues long. DNA of the CDR3: TGTGCCACCAGTGATTCGTTGGGGGTTTATGGCTACACCTTC. Translation gives CATSDSLGVYGYTF.

The chain carries TRBV5-5 and TRBJ2-3; D gene ambiguous. The germline CDR1 and CDR2 sequences are SGHKS and YYEKEE (reference sequence). The CDR3 sequence is 14 residues long. Deletions cut 3 bases from V and 2 bases from J, with 10 bases between. CDR3 sequence: CASSSDPYTDTQYF. CDR3 DNA: TGTGCCAGCAGCTCCGATCCCTACACAGATACGCAGTATTTT.

In its sample, this clonotype was seen a few times. The chain couples TRBV7-2 to TRBJ1-2; D gene unclear. The ends were cut back, 3 bases at V and 10 bases at J, with 12 bases in the middle. The CDR3 runs to 12 residues. From germline, CDR1 is SGHTA and CDR2 FQGNSA. The CDR3: CASSLMPFIYTF. As DNA, the CDR3 is TGTGCCAGCAGCTTGATGCCGTTTATCTACACCTTC.

V and J are TRBV12-3 or TRBV12-4 and TRBJ2-7; no clear D. The CDR3 has 12 amino acids. V shed 7 bases and J shed 6 bases, with 13 bases lying between them. CDR3 nucleotide sequence: TGTGCCAGCACCCCGGGCCCAGGCGAGCAGTACTTC. It yields the protein CASTPGPGEQYF.

Only a few counts were recorded for this clonotype. V gene TRBV7-2 combines with J gene TRBJ2-7; 7 bases align to TRBD1. This CDR3 has 15 amino acids. With 7 bases clipped from V and 2 bases from J, the junction kept 11 bases outside the gene matches. Germline V gene lookup returns CDR1 SGHTA and CDR2 FQGNSA. The CDR3 nucleotides read TGTGCCAGCAAGGACAGGCTTTCTTCTACCTACGAGCAGTACTTC. Encoded protein: CASKDRLSSTYEQYF.

This clonotype came up a few times. The gene calls are TRBV7-2 and TRBJ1-5; possible D gene TRBD1, 5 bases. CDR1 SGHTA and CDR2 FQGNSA come from the germline V gene. The V and J ends lost 0 bases and 2 bases respectively, with 8 bases between them. This CDR3 contains 15 residues. The CDR3 nucleotides read TGTGCCAGCAGCTTAGCAGGGGCCGGCAATCAGCCCCAGCATTTT. This codes for CASSLAGAGNQPQHF.

This clonotype was recorded a few times. This rearrangement joins TRBV15 to TRBJ2-5; the D is unclear. This CDR3 has 15 residues. From germline, CDR1 is LNHNV and CDR2 YYDKDF (reference sequence). V lost 2 bases to trimming and J lost 3 bases, with 13 bases between them. The CDR3: CATSRSTREEETQYF. The DNA for the CDR3 is TGTGCCACCAGCAGATCCACCCGTGAAGAAGAGACCCAGTACTTC. Full variable domain (outside the CDR3, taken from reference TRBV15 and TRBJ2-5): DAMVIQNPRYQVTQFGKPVTLSCSQTLNHNVMYWYQQKSSQAPKLLFHYYDKDFNNEADTPDNFQSRRPNTSFCFLDIRSPGLGDTAMYLCATSRSTREEETQYFGPGTRLLVL.

This clonotype was seen only a few times. The chain is built from TRBV20-1 and TRBJ2-3; no clear D gene. The CDR3 is made up of 12 amino acids. CDR1 DFQATT and CDR2 SNEGSKA come from the germline V gene (reference sequence). V was cut by 5 bases and J by 6 bases, with 12 bases left in between. CDR3 nucleotide sequence: TGCAGTGCTCCTTTTTTGGGGGATACGCAGTATTTT. Its translation: CSAPFLGDTQYF.

The chain carries TRBV27 and TRBJ2-1; 8 bases are shared with TRBD2. Per the germline V gene, CDR1 is MNHEY and CDR2 is SMNVEV (reference sequence). The CDR3 has 16 residues. V lost 5 bases, J lost 0 bases, and 6 bases stayed unmatched. This chain's CDR3 is CASSKSGTSSYNEQFF. The CDR3 DNA is TGTGCCAGCAGTAAGAGCGGGACTAGCTCCTACAATGAGCAGTTCTTC.

This clonotype was observed a few times. The chain has TRBV6-6 and TRBJ1-1, with D unresolved. V was shortened by 2 bases and J by 5 bases, with 9 bases between the two germline ends. The CDR3 runs to 13 residues. Germline V gene data show CDR1 as MNHNY and CDR2 as SVGAGI (reference sequence). The CDR3 sequence is CASSYRRETEAFF. CDR3 coding DNA: TGTGCCAGCAGTTACAGGCGGGAGACTGAAGCTTTCTTT.

This chain uses TRBV18 with TRBJ2-2; perhaps TRBD1 as D (5 bases). The V and J ends lost 3 bases and 1 base respectively, with 9 bases between them. Germline assignment: CDR1 KGHSH and CDR2 LQKENI. The CDR3 is 15 amino acids. In nucleotides, the CDR3 is TGTGCCAGCTCACCTCCCCAGGGGAACACCGGGGAGCTGTTTTTT. It yields the protein CASSPPQGNTGELFF.

The rearrangement uses TRBV7-3 and TRBJ2-2; TRBD2 aligns across 7 bases. Trimming took 5 bases from V and 0 from J; bases not matched to a gene: 18. Per germline, CDR1 SGHTA and CDR2 FQGTGA. The CDR3 totals 20 residues. This chain's CDR3 is CASSPLRMWEGQANTGELFF. CDR3 nucleotide sequence: TGTGCCAGCAGCCCCCTTCGGATGTGGGAGGGCCAGGCGAACACCGGGGAGCTGTTTTTT.